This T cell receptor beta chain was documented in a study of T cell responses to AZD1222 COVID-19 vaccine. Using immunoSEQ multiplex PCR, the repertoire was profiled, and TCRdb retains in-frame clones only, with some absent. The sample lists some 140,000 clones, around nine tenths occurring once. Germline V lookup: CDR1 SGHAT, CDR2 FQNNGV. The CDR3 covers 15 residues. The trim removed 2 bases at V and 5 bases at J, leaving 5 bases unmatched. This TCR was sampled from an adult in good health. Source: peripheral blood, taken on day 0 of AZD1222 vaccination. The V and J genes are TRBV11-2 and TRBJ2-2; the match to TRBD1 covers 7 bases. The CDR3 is CASSLRTGVTGELFF. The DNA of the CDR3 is TGTGCCAGCAGCTTACGTACAGGGGTTACCGGGGAGCTGTTTTTT.